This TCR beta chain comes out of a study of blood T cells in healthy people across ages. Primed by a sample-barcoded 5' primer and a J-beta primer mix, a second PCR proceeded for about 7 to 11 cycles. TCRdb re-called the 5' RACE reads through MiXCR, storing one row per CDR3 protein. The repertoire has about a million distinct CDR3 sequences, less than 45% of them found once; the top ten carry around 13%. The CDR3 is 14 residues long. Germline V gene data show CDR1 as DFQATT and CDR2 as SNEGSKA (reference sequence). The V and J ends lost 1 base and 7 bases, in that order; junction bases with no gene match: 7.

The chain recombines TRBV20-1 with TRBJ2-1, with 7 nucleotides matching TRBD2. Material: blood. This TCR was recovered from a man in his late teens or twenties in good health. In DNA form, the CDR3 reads TGCAGTGCTAGAGTGGCTAGCGGCTGGAATGAGCAGTTCTTC. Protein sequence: CSARVASGWNEQFF.